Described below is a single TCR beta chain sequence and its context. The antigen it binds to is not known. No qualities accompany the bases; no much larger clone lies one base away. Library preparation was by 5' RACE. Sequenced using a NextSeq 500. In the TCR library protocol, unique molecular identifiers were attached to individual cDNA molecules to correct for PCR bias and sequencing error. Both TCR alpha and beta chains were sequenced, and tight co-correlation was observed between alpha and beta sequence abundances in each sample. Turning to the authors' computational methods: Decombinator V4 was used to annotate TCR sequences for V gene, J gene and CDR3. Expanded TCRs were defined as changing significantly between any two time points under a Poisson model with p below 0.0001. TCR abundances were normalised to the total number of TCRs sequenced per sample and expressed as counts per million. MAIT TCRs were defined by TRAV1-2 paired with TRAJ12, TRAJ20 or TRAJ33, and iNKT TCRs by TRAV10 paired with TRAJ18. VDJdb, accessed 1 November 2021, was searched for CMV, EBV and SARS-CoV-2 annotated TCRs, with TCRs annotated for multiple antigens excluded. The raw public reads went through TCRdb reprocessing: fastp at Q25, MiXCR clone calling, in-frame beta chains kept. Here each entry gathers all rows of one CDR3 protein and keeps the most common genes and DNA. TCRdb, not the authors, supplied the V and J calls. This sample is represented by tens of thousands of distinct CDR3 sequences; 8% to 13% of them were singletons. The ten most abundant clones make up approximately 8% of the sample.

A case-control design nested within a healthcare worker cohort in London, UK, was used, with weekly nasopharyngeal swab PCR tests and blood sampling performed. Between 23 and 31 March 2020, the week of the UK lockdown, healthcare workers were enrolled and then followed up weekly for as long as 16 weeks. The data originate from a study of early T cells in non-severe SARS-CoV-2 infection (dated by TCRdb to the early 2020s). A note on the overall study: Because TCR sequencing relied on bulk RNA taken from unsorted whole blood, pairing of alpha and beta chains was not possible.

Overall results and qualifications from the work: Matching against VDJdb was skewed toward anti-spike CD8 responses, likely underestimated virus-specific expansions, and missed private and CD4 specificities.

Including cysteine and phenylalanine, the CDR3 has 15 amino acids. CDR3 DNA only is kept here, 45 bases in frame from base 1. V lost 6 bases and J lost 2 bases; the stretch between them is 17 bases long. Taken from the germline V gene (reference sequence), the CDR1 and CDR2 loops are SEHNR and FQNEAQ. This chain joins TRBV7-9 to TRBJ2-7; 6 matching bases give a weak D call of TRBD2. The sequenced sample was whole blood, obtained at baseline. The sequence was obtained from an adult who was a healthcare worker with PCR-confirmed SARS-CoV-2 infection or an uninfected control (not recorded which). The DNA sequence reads TGTGCCAGCAGTTCCGGCGGGAACAAGCCCTACGAGCAGTACTTC. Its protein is CASSSGGNKPYEQYF. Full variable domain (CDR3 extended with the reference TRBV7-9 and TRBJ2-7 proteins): DTGVSQNPRHKITKRGQNVTFRCDPISEHNRLYWYRQTLGQGPEFLTYFQNEAQLEKSRLLSDRFSAERPKGSFSTLEIQRTEQGDSAMYLCASSSGGNKPYEQYFGPGTRLTVT.